The source of this TCR beta chain is a study of blood T cell repertoires in COVID-19. V shed 1 base and J shed 1 base, with 11 bases lying between them. The CDR3 is made up of 15 amino acids. From germline, CDR1 is SGHRS and CDR2 YFSETQ. Sequencing was performed with immunoSEQ multiplex PCR; in TCRdb, only in-frame clones are kept and a portion is missing. The sample includes over 250,000 clones, just under 90% of them seen just once. Source material: PBMCs or T cells enriched from blood (not recorded which). The receptor was derived from a woman aged 55-69 years who had recovered from COVID-19. The chain employs TRBV5-1 and TRBJ2-5, with D perhaps matching TRBD1 (6 bases). CDR3 sequence: CASSLFGQSQETQYF. The CDR3, as DNA: TGCGCCAGCAGCTTGTTTGGACAGTCCCAAGAGACCCAGTACTTC.